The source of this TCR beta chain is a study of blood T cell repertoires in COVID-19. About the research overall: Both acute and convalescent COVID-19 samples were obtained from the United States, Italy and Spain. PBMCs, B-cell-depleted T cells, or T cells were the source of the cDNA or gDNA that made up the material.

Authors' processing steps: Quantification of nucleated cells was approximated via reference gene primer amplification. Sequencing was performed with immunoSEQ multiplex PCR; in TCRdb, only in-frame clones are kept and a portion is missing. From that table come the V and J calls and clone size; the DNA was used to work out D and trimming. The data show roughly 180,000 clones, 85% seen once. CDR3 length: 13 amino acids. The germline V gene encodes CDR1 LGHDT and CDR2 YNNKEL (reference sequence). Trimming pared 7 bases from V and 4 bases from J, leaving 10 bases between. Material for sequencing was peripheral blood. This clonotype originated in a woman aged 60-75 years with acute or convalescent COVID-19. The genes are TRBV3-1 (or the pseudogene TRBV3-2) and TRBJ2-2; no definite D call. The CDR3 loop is CASTLGVTGELFF. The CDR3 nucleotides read TGTGCCAGCACCCTGGGCGTCACCGGGGAGCTGTTTTTT.